Below are 17 T cell receptor beta chains sequenced from a single sample in a study of CD8 T cells in Susac syndrome. RNA was extracted with the RNeasy kit, and a quantity of about 0.45 to 1 ug was reverse transcribed using random hexamers. TCRdb ran MiXCR on the immunoSEQ multiplex PCR reads and lists one entry per CDR3 protein. The top ten clones hold less than 0.6% of a sample with about 69,000 distinct CDR3 sequences, roughly 90% of them seen once. The sequencing input was CD8+ T cells from PBMCs. The receptors were sampled from a human donor with multiple sclerosis.

This chain joins TRBV7-6 and TRBJ2-3, with TRBD2 matching over 8 bases. Germline loops: CDR1 SGHVS, CDR2 FNYEAQ. The CDR3 sequence is 15 residues long. The V and J ends lost 1 base and 5 bases, in that order; junction bases with no gene match: 5. The CDR3 is CASSLGSGSRDTQYF. CDR3 DNA sequence: TGTGCCAGCAGCTTAGGGAGCGGGAGTAGAGATACGCAGTATTTT.

This chain connects TRBV13 to TRBJ2-5; 8 bases line up with TRBD2. The germline V gene has CDR1 PRHDT and CDR2 FYEKMQ (reference sequence). The CDR3 runs to 15 residues. Trimming took 4 bases from V and 2 from J; bases not matched to a gene: 6. CDR3 sequence reads: CASSSIAGTQETQYF. CDR3 DNA sequence: TGTGCCAGCAGCTCAATAGCGGGGACACAAGAGACCCAGTACTTC.

This chain links TRBV9 with TRBJ2-1, with 9 positions matching TRBD2. V lost 0 bases, J lost 9 bases, and 10 bases stayed unmatched. The CDR3 consists of 16 residues. Germline values: CDR1 SGDLS, CDR2 YYNGEE. CDR3 coding DNA: TGTGCCAGCAGCGTAGTTGCGGGGGGGCCGATCGGTGAGCAGTTCTTC. This codes for CASSVVAGGPIGEQFF.

The chain recombines TRBV12-3 or TRBV12-4 with TRBJ1-4; D gene unclear. Trimming cost V 3 bases and J 6 bases, with 5 bases left between them. There are 12 residues in the CDR3. CDR3 sequence (DNA): TGTGCCAGCAGTTTTGGGGATGAAAAACTGTTTTTT. Its protein is CASSFGDEKLFF.

Here the CDR3 reads CASRGFVDTGELFF. In DNA, the CDR3 is TGTGCCAGCAGAGGGTTTGTGGACACCGGGGAGCTGTTTTTT. The chain uses TRBV9 and TRBJ2-2; no definite D call. Germline-derived CDR1 and CDR2 are SGDLS and YYNGEE. The CDR3 length is 14 residues. Trimming stripped 5 bases from V and 3 bases from J, with 11 bases between.

The chain has TRBV20-1 and TRBJ1-5; D is unresolved. Germline V gene lookup returns CDR1 DFQATT and CDR2 SNEGSKA (reference sequence). Trimming stripped 1 base from V and 4 bases from J, with 8 bases between. The CDR3 contains 13 residues. CDR3 protein: CSARGGVNQPQHF. The DNA of the CDR3 is TGCAGTGCTAGAGGGGGAGTTAATCAGCCCCAGCATTTT.

This chain joins TRBV11-2 and TRBJ2-3, with D perhaps matching TRBD1 or TRBD2 (5 bases each). This CDR3 has 12 amino acids. Germline V gene data show CDR1 as SGHAT and CDR2 as FQNNGV. The V and J ends lost 3 bases and 5 bases respectively, with 6 bases between them. CDR3 amino acids: CASSLGVDTQYF. CDR3 sequence (DNA): TGTGCCAGCAGCTTGGGGGTAGATACGCAGTATTTT.

The CDR3: CAIKLAGGEQFF. The CDR3 DNA is TGTGCCATCAAATTGGCAGGGGGTGAGCAGTTCTTC. The chain couples TRBV10-3 to TRBJ2-1; 7 nucleotides line up with TRBD1. The CDR3 extends over 12 amino acids. Per germline, CDR1 ENHRY and CDR2 SYGVKD. V lost 7 bases, J lost 9 bases, and 6 bases stayed unmatched.

The rearrangement joins TRBV6-2 or TRBV6-3 to TRBJ1-5; D is unresolved. V lost 2 bases and J lost 0, with 11 bases in between. CDR3 length equals 16 residues. The germline V gene encodes CDR1 MNHEY and CDR2 SVGEGT. The CDR3, as DNA: TGTGCCAGCAGTTACGGCTTCAGATATAGCAATCAGCCCCAGCATTTT. This translates into CASSYGFRYSNQPQHF.

The V call is TRBV13, the J call TRBJ2-7; D possibly corresponds to TRBD1 (6 bases). CDR3 length: 14 amino acids. Germline CDR1 and CDR2: PRHDT and FYEKMQ (reference sequence). The ends were cut back, 6 bases at V and 5 bases at J, with 17 bases in the middle. The CDR3 region is CASRPQGGVHEQYF. The CDR3 DNA reads TGTGCCAGCAGACCACAGGGTGGAGTTCACGAGCAGTACTTC.

CDR3 bases: TGTGCCAGCAGTCTCGGGACAGGGGATGGCTACACCTTC. Translated, it gives CASSLGTGDGYTF. The chain uses TRBV27 and TRBJ1-2; 10 bases fit TRBD1. The CDR3 has 13 amino acids. The J segment lost 6 bases and the V segment lost 5 bases, leaving 3 bases of the junction unmatched. CDR1 and CDR2 from the germline V gene are MNHEY and SMNVEV (reference sequence).

The chain employs TRBV5-1 and TRBJ2-2; D may match TRBD1 or TRBD2 (6 bases each). Germline assignment: CDR1 SGHRS and CDR2 YFSETQ. Trimming took off 1 base at V and 0 bases at J, with 13 bases between the two ends. The CDR3 spans 17 residues. The CDR3 is CASSLRGPIANTGELFF. As DNA, the CDR3 is TGCGCCAGCAGCTTGCGGGGGCCCATCGCGAACACCGGGGAGCTGTTTTTT.

The V call is TRBV2, the J call TRBJ2-1; no clear D gene. The germline V and J ends were trimmed by 3 bases and 7 bases, with 16 bases remaining between them. Germline CDR1 and CDR2: SNHLY and FYNNEI. The CDR3 runs to 15 residues. The CDR3 here is CASSDTKIHTNEQFF. The DNA for the CDR3 is TGTGCCAGCAGTGACACTAAAATACATACAAATGAGCAGTTCTTC.

V and J are TRBV20-1 and TRBJ1-5; 8 bases are shared with TRBD1. CDR3 length: 13 amino acids. J gave up 3 bases and V 6 bases, and 4 bases lay outside the gene matches. CDR1 and CDR2 (germline): DFQATT, SNEGSKA (reference sequence). In DNA form, the CDR3 reads TGCAGTGCAAGGGGACAGGTCAATCAGCCCCAGCATTTT. This sequence encodes CSARGQVNQPQHF.

In DNA, the CDR3 is TGCGCCAGCAGCCCCAGGCCCCTTTTACAGGTTAACACTGAAGCTTTCTTT. Its translation: CASSPRPLLQVNTEAFF. The chain recombines TRBV5-1 with TRBJ1-1; a weak D match, TRBD1 (5 bases). CDR1 and CDR2 (germline): SGHRS, YFSETQ. Trimming took off 4 bases at V and 2 bases at J, with 21 bases between the two ends. The CDR3 length is 17 residues.

This sequence joins TRBV30 and TRBJ2-3, with D maybe TRBD2 (6 bases). Trimming took off 2 bases at V and 3 bases at J, with 15 bases between the two ends. Germline assignment: CDR1 GTSNPN and CDR2 SVGIG (reference sequence). This CDR3 is built from 15 residues. CDR3 nucleotide sequence: TGTGCCTGGAGTTGGGGGGTAGGGCGGACAGATACGCAGTATTTT. It encodes CAWSWGVGRTDTQYF.

The CDR3 region has the DNA TGCGCCAGCAGCTTGGTAGGACAGGGAGATTCACCCCTCCACTTT. It encodes CASSLVGQGDSPLHF. This chain uses TRBV5-1 with TRBJ1-6; 8 bases match TRBD1. The CDR3 has 15 amino acids. Looked up from germline, CDR1 is SGHRS and CDR2 is YFSETQ. V dropped 0 bases and J dropped 8; count of bases not matched to a gene: 4.